These T cell receptor beta chains were read from a single sample in a study of CD8 T cells in ankylosing spondylitis. One entry per CDR3 protein results from TCRdb running MiXCR on the 5' RACE reads. The table records over 700,000 distinct CDR3 sequences, roughly 20% of them present only once. The sequenced material came from blood, either unsorted or a sorted T cell fraction (not recorded which). The source of these receptors is a male donor with ankylosing spondylitis. Both conserved end residues are part of each CDR3. A D gene is named only where the DNA matches it firmly. Some rows mark clone size as missing; the rest say once, few, many or name a class of expanded clone.

TRBV7-2	many	TRBJ2-1	.	TGTGCCAGCAGCTCGCCACTAGGGGAGAGTGAGCAGTTCTTC	CASSSPLGESEQFF
TRBV10-3	.	TRBJ2-3	.	TGTGCCATCAGTGCCGCCAGTACTAGCACAGATACGCAGTATTTT	CAISAASTSTDTQYF
TRBV6-1	.	TRBJ1-5	.	TGTGCCAGCAGTGGACAGGTGGAAGGGCCCCAGCATTTT	CASSGQVEGPQHF
TRBV6-5	.	TRBJ1-3	.	TGTGCCAGCAGTTCGGAGGGTCTCAGAGGAAACACCATATATTTT	CASSSEGLRGNTIYF
TRBV5-1	.	TRBJ2-3	.	TGCGCCAGCAGCTTGACCCTGGTAGCGGACCCTAGCACAGATACGCAGTATTTT	CASSLTLVADPSTDTQYF
TRBV13	.	TRBJ2-1	TRBD2	TGTGCCAGCAGCTTTCCTAAACCGGGACTAGCGGGGGGAGTTGAGCAGTTCTTC	CASSFPKPGLAGGVEQFF
TRBV5-1	few	TRBJ2-7	TRBD2	TGCGCCAGCAGCTTGGCCTCGAAGCGGGAGATATACGAGCAGTACTTC	CASSLASKREIYEQYF
TRBV7-8	many	TRBJ2-7	.	TGTGCCAGCAGCCCCCCTAAAGGACACAACTACGAGCAGTACTTC	CASSPPKGHNYEQYF
TRBV5-1	few	TRBJ1-4	.	TGCGCCAGCAGCCCGGGCCCGTCCGAGAGGGTGTTTTTT	CASSPGPSERVFF
TRBV27	few	TRBJ1-2	TRBD1	TGTGCCAGCAGTTTATCGGCAGGGGGGAATTATGGCTACACCTTC	CASSLSAGGNYGYTF
TRBV7-3	.	TRBJ2-3	.	TGTGCCAGCAGCCCGTCAGGTTCGGCGGGAGATACGCAGTATTTT	CASSPSGSAGDTQYF
TRBV6-1	few	TRBJ1-5	.	TGTGCCAGCAGTGAACATTACAGGGTTCAGCCCCAGCATTTT	CASSEHYRVQPQHF
TRBV20-1	few	TRBJ2-5	.	TGCAGTGCTAGAGATCCCGCCCAGCTGGGCGAGACCCAGTACTTC	CSARDPAQLGETQYF
TRBV5-1	few	TRBJ2-3	.	TGCGCCAGCAGCGCGGGACTGAAGAGCACAGATACGCAGTATTTT	CASSAGLKSTDTQYF
TRBV7-9	few	TRBJ1-2	TRBD1	TGTGCCAGCAGCGGACAGGGGGCTATGTATGGCTACACCTTC	CASSGQGAMYGYTF
TRBV25-1	.	TRBJ1-1	.	TGTGCCAGCGGGTGGGGCACTGAAGCTTTCTTT	CASGWGTEAFF